This passage covers 17 T cell receptor beta chains from one sample sequenced in a study of CD8 T cells in Susac syndrome. The RNA, about 0.5 to 1 ug, was put through reverse transcription using random hexamers. Each CDR3 protein is one row after TCRdb ran MiXCR on the immunoSEQ multiplex PCR reads. The repertoire includes 200,000 to 300,000 distinct CDR3 sequences, about 96% of them detected once, and around 0.1% sits in the top ten. The specimen sequenced was CD4+ T cells from PBMCs. The receptors shown here come from a human donor with Susac syndrome.

The count of this clonotype is one. The chain has TRBV6-5 and TRBJ2-1, with TRBD2 matching over 10 bases. The V gene's germline CDR1 is MNHEY and CDR2 SVGAGI. V was clipped by 10 bases and J by 6 bases; unmatched bases: 6. The CDR3 extends over 13 amino acids. The CDR3 sequence is CATGTSVINEQFF. Written as DNA, the CDR3 is TGTGCCACCGGGACTAGCGTTATCAATGAGCAGTTCTTC.

The chain links TRBV20-1 to TRBJ2-1, with D possibly matching TRBD1 (5 bases). V was pared by 1 base and J by 0 bases, with 10 bases between. Germline lookup yields CDR1 DFQATT and CDR2 SNEGSKA (reference sequence). The CDR3 consists of 15 residues. This chain's CDR3 is CSARGQHYSYNEQFF. In DNA, the CDR3 is TGCAGTGCTAGAGGACAGCACTACTCCTACAATGAGCAGTTCTTC.

This chain links TRBV14 with TRBJ1-2; perhaps TRBD1 as D (5 bases). From germline, CDR1 is SGHDN and CDR2 FVKESK. The germline V and J ends were trimmed by 4 bases and 3 bases, with 12 bases remaining between them. The CDR3 contains 14 residues. DNA of the CDR3: TGTGCCAGCAGCCCCCTCGGGGGGGACTATGGCTACACCTTC. Encoded protein: CASSPLGGDYGYTF.

The chain links TRBV29-1 to TRBJ2-7; weak D call: TRBD2 (5 bases). Per the germline V gene, CDR1 is SQVTM and CDR2 is ANQGSEA. Deletions cut 2 bases from V and 6 bases from J, with 11 bases between. CDR3 length: 12 amino acids. The CDR3 loop reads CSVETRVVEQYF. CDR3 sequence (DNA): TGCAGCGTTGAAACTAGGGTCGTCGAGCAGTACTTC.

The V and J genes are TRBV5-6 and TRBJ2-3; possibly TRBD2 for D (5 bases). The germline V and J ends were trimmed by 4 bases and 4 bases, with 16 bases remaining between them. CDR3 size: 15 residues. CDR1 is SGHDT, CDR2 YYEEEE, per germline. The CDR3 loop is CASSVPGIIADTQYF. The CDR3 coding sequence is TGTGCCAGCAGCGTCCCGGGGATAATCGCAGATACGCAGTATTTT.

V and J are TRBV30 and TRBJ2-5; D is ambiguous. Germline V gene sequence: CDR1 GTSNPN, CDR2 SVGIG (reference sequence). This CDR3 is 15 amino acids long. The V and J ends lost 3 bases and 3 bases respectively, with 17 bases between them. CDR3 protein: CAWRRVGTPEETQYF. The CDR3, as DNA: TGTGCCTGGAGGCGCGTGGGCACCCCCGAAGAGACCCAGTACTTC.

The CDR3 spells CASSYPDGGGNTIYF. The CDR3 DNA reads as TGTGCCAGCTCCTACCCGGACGGAGGGGGAAACACCATATATTTT. The gene calls are TRBV18 and TRBJ1-3, with D unresolved. The CDR3 is made up of 15 amino acids. Trimming removed 6 bases at V and 4 bases at J, with 16 bases between. CDR1 and CDR2 (germline): KGHSH, LQKENI.

V and J are TRBV20-1 and TRBJ2-5; 10 bases fit TRBD1. The CDR3 totals 14 residues. After removal of 6 bases from V and 4 bases from J, the junction contained 8 bases not matched to a gene. The V gene's germline CDR1 is DFQATT and CDR2 SNEGSKA (reference sequence). The CDR3 reads CSAKPGQGVETQYF. Here the CDR3 DNA reads TGCAGTGCGAAACCAGGACAGGGGGTAGAGACCCAGTACTTC.

This chain links TRBV6-5 with TRBJ1-4; 10 bases fit TRBD1. The CDR3 is 13 amino acids. Per germline, CDR1 MNHEY and CDR2 SVGAGI. With V trimmed by 2 bases and J by 10 bases, 1 base remained unmatched. This CDR3 is CASSYRDRGKLFF. CDR3 in DNA: TGTGCCAGCAGTTACCGGGACAGGGGAAAACTGTTTTTT.

The rearrangement uses TRBV15 and TRBJ2-7; a weak D match, TRBD1 (6 bases). The CDR3 spans 13 residues. Germline V lookup: CDR1 LNHNV, CDR2 YYDKDF (reference sequence). The ends were cut back, 0 bases at V and 12 bases at J, with 15 bases in the middle. The CDR3: CATSRDKGWGPYF. The CDR3 DNA follows: TGTGCCACCAGCAGAGATAAGGGTTGGGGGCCGTACTTC.

The chain has TRBV7-2 and TRBJ2-1; D ambiguous. Germline assignment: CDR1 SGHTA and CDR2 FQGNSA. CDR3 length: 13 amino acids. Trimming took 5 bases from V and 4 from J, leaving 9 bases between them. CDR3 loop: CASSAVRYNEQFF. In nucleotides, the CDR3 is TGTGCCAGCAGCGCCGTCAGATACAATGAGCAGTTCTTC.

This chain joins TRBV18 and TRBJ2-7, with D perhaps given as TRBD1 or TRBD2 (5 bases each). This CDR3 contains 15 residues. Trimming pared 1 base from V and 5 bases from J, leaving 15 bases between. Germline CDR1 and CDR2: KGHSH and LQKENI. The DNA for the CDR3 is TGTGCCAGCTCACCACTAGGGACGACGGGAAACGAGCAGTACTTC. The encoded protein is CASSPLGTTGNEQYF.

The chain combines TRBV25-1 with TRBJ1-2, with D maybe TRBD1 (5 bases). Trimming pared 9 bases from V and 3 bases from J, leaving 11 bases between. Germline V lookup: CDR1 MGHDK, CDR2 SYGVNS. This CDR3 is built from 12 residues. The CDR3 sequence is CARARDDYGYTF. In nucleotides, the CDR3 is TGTGCCAGGGCCAGGGATGACTATGGCTACACCTTC.

The chain joins TRBV5-1 to TRBJ2-3; 13 bases line up with TRBD2. CDR1 SGHRS and CDR2 YFSETQ come from the germline V gene. V dropped 2 bases and J dropped 1; count of bases not matched to a gene: 4. This CDR3 has 17 residues. CDR3 bases: TGCGCCAGCAGCTTCCGGACTAGCGGGGGACGCACAGATACGCAGTATTTT. Translating it yields CASSFRTSGGRTDTQYF.

This chain joins TRBV30 and TRBJ2-3, with 11 bases identical to TRBD2. V lost 0 bases, J lost 2 bases, and 7 bases stayed unmatched. CDR1 GTSNPN and CDR2 SVGIG come from the germline V gene (reference sequence). The CDR3 sequence is 17 residues long. The CDR3 sequence is CAWSVRWTSGHTDTQYF. CDR3 bases: TGTGCCTGGAGTGTACGGTGGACTAGCGGGCACACAGATACGCAGTATTTT.

The J gene is TRBJ2-7, the V gene TRBV4-1; TRBD2 agrees at 7 bases. J was trimmed by 4 bases and V by 0 bases; bases with no gene match: 6. The CDR3 runs 15 residues. Looked up from germline, CDR1 is MGHRA and CDR2 is YSYEKL. The CDR3 region is CASSQDAGVGYEQYF. CDR3 nucleotide sequence: TGCGCCAGCAGCCAAGATGCGGGAGTAGGGTACGAGCAGTACTTC.

This chain uses TRBV4-2 with TRBJ2-3; 10 bases agree with TRBD2. Germline V CDR1 and CDR2: LGHNA, YNFKEQ. The CDR3 is made up of 16 amino acids. V dropped 0 bases and J dropped 4; count of bases not matched to a gene: 4. The CDR3 is CASSQEPGLAPDTQYF. CDR3 nucleotide sequence: TGTGCCAGCAGCCAAGAACCGGGACTAGCGCCAGATACGCAGTATTTT.